This TCR beta chain is from a study of blood T cell repertoires in COVID-19. Study-level information: Some COVID-19 samples were acute and others convalescent; all came from the United States, Italy and Spain.

Original processing methods: Estimation of nucleated cell counts was performed using reference gene primer amplification. Using immunoSEQ multiplex PCR, the repertoire was profiled, and TCRdb retains in-frame clones only, with some absent. V, J and clone size reflect that table, while D and trimming were determined from the DNA. The table records around 620,000 clones, 70% to 90% of them present only once. Germline lookup yields CDR1 SGHTA and CDR2 FQGTGA. The V gene lost 6 bases and the J gene lost 2 bases, with 9 bases spanning the gap. This CDR3 has 13 residues. The sequenced sample was peripheral blood. This receptor was taken from a woman aged 18-30 years with acute or convalescent COVID-19. The V gene is TRBV7-3, the J gene TRBJ2-3; a possible D gene is TRBD1 (6 bases). The CDR3 reads CASRDSITDTQYF. In nucleotides, the CDR3 is TGTGCCAGCAGGGACAGCATCACAGATACGCAGTATTTT.